This T cell receptor beta chain was profiled in a study of Graves' ophthalmopathy and Graves' hyperthyroidism. Overall study context: Specimen type is peripheral blood, obtained at initial diagnosis before any treatment.

Between the trimmed V and J ends, which lost 6 bases and 10 bases, there was a span of 17 bases. Germline-derived CDR1 and CDR2 are SGDLS and YYNGEE. The CDR3 is 12 residues long. The study amplified TCR beta CDR3 regions using RNA transcripts. HTBI primers primed a first-round RT-PCR, and a second-round multiplex PCR followed. TCRdb reprocessed the multiplex PCR reads via MiXCR and lists one record per CDR3 protein. The sample has under 200,000 distinct CDR3 sequences; about 40% are singletons. All donors with ophthalmopathy were recorded as having moderate-to-severe activity, CAS ≥3, NOSPECS ≥4 and a duration under 3 months. What supplied the PBMCs was 7.5 to 10 ml of fresh peripheral blood.

The chain employs TRBV9 and TRBJ2-7, with D perhaps matching TRBD1 (6 bases). The sequence was obtained from a woman aged 40-49 years with Graves' ophthalmopathy. The specimen sequenced was peripheral blood. The CDR3 sequence is CASIQGQGQQYF. The CDR3 nucleotides read TGTGCCAGCATTCAGGGGCAGGGTCAACAGTACTTC. The whole variable domain, filled in from reference TRBV9 and TRBJ2-7, reads DSGVTQTPKHLITATGQRVTLRCSPRSGDLSVYWYQQSLDQGLQFLIQYYNGEERAKGNILERFSAQQFPDLHSELNLSSLELGDSALYFCASIQGQGQQYFGPGTRLTVT.